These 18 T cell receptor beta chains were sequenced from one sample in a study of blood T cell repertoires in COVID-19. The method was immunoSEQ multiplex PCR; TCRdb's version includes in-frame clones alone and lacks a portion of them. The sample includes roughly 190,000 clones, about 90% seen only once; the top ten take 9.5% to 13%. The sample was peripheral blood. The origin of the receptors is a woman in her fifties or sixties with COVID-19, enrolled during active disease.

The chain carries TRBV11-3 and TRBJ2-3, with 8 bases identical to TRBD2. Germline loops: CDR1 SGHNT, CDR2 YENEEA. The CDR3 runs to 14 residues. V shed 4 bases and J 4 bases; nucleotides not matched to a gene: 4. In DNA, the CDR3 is TGTGCCAGCAGCTCCCGGACTAGCCCAGATACGCAGTATTTT. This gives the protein CASSSRTSPDTQYF.

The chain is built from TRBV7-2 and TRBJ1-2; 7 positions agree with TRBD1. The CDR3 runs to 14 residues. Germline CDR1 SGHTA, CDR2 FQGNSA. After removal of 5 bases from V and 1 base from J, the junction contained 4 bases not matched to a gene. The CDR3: CASSLRQGNYGYTF. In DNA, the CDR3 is TGTGCCAGCAGCCTACGACAGGGTAACTATGGCTACACCTTC.

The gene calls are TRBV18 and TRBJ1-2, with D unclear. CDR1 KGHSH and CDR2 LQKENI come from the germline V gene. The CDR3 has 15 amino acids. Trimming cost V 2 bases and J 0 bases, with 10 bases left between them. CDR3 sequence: CASSPYSYTNYGYTF. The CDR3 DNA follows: TGTGCCAGCTCACCATATTCATACACTAACTATGGCTACACCTTC.

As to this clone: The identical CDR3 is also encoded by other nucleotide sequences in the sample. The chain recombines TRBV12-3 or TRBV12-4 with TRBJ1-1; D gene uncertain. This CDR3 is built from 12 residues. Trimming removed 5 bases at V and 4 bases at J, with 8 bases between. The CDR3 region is CASSPRGTEAFF. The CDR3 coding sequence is TGTGCCAGCAGTCCTCGGGGCACTGAAGCTTTCTTT.

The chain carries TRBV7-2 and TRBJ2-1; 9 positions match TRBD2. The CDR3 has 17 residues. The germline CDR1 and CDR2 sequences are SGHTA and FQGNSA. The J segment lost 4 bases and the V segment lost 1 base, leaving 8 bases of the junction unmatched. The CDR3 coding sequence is TGTGCCAGCAGCTTAGTCGGGAGCGGGAGGTTATACAATGAGCAGTTCTTC. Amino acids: CASSLVGSGRLYNEQFF.

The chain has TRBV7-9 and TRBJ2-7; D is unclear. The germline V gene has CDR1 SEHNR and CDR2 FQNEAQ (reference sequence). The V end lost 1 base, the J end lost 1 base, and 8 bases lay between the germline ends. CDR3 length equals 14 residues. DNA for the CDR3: TGTGCCAGCAGCTTAGGTGCAGGTTCCTACGAGCAGTACTTC. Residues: CASSLGAGSYEQYF. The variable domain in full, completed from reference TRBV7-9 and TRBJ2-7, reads DTGVSQNPRHKITKRGQNVTFRCDPISEHNRLYWYRQTLGQGPEFLTYFQNEAQLEKSRLLSDRFSAERPKGSFSTLEIQRTEQGDSAMYLCASSLGAGSYEQYFGPGTRLTVT.

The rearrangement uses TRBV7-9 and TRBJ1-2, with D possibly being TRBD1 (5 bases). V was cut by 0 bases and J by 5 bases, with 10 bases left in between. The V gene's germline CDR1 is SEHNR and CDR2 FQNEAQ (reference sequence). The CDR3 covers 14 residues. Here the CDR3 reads CASSLAVGGYGYTF. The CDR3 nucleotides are TGTGCCAGCAGCTTAGCGGTCGGGGGGTATGGCTACACCTTC.

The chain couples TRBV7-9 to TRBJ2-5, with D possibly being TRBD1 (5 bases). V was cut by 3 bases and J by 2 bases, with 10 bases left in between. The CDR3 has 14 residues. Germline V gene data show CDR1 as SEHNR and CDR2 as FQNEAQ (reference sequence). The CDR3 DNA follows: TGTGCCAGCAGCTTCCAGGGTTGGCAAGAGACCCAGTACTTC. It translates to CASSFQGWQETQYF.

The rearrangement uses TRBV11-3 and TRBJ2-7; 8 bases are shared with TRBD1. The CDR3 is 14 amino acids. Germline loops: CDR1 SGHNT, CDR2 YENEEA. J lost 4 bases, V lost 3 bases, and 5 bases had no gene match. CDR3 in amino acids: CASSLGTGPYEQYF. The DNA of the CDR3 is TGTGCCAGCAGCTTGGGGACAGGTCCGTACGAGCAGTACTTC. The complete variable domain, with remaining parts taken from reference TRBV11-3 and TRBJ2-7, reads EAGVVQSPRYKIIEKKQPVAFWCNPISGHNTLYWYLQNLGQGPELLIRYENEEAVDDSQLPKDRFSAERLKGVDSTLKIQPAELGDSAVYLCASSLGTGPYEQYFGPGTRLTVT.

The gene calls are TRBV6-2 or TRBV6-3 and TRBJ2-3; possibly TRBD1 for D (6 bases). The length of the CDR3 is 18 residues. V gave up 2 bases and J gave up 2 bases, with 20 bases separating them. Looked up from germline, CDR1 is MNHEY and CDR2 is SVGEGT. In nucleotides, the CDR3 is TGTGCCAGCAGTTACATACTATCCAGGGGCCCTTCCACAGATACGCAGTATTTT. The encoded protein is CASSYILSRGPSTDTQYF.

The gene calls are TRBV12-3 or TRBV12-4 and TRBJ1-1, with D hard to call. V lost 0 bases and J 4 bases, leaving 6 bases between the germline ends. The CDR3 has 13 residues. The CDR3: CASSLAAGTEAFF. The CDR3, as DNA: TGTGCCAGCAGTTTAGCGGCGGGCACTGAAGCTTTCTTT.

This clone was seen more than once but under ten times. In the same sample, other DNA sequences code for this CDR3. The chain's CDR3 is CASSQDPGQGISSYNEQFF. The CDR3 region has the DNA TGCGCCAGCAGCCAGGATCCGGGACAGGGGATAAGCTCCTACAATGAGCAGTTCTTC. The chain combines TRBV4-3 with TRBJ2-1, with TRBD1 matching 10 bases. This CDR3 comprises 19 residues. The V segment lost 3 bases and the J segment 0 bases; nucleotides outside the gene matches: 11. Germline V CDR1 and CDR2: LGHNA, YSLEER.

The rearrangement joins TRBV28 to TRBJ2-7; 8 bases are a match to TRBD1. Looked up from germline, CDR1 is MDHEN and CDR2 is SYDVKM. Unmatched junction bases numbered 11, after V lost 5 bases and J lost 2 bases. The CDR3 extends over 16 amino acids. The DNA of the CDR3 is TGTGCCAGCAGTCTTAGTACCGGGACAGGAGCCTACGAGCAGTACTTC. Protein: CASSLSTGTGAYEQYF. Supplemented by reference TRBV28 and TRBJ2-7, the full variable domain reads DVKVTQSSRYLVKRTGEKVFLECVQDMDHENMFWYRQDPGLGLRLIYFSYDVKMKEKGDIPEGYSVSREKKERFSLILESASTNQTSMYLCASSLSTGTGAYEQYFGPGTRLTVT.

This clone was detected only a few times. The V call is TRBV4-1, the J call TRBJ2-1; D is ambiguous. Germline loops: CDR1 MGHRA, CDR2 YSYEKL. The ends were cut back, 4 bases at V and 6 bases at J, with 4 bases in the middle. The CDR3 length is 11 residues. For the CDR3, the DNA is TGCGCCAGCAGCCTCTTCAATGAGCAGTTCTTC. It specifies CASSLFNEQFF.

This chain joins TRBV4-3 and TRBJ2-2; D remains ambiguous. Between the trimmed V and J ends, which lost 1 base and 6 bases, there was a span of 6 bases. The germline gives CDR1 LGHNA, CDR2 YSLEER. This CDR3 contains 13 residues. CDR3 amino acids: CASSQGVSGELFF. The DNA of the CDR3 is TGCGCCAGCAGCCAAGGCGTTTCCGGGGAGCTGTTTTTT.

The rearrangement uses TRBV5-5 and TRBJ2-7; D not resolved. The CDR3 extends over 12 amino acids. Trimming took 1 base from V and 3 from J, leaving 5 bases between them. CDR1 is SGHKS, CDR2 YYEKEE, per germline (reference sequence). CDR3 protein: CASSLQIYEQYF. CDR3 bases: TGTGCCAGCAGCTTGCAAATCTACGAGCAGTACTTC.

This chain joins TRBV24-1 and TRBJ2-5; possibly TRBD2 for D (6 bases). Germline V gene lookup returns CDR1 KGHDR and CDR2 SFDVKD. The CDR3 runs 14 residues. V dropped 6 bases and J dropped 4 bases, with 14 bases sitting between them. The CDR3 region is CATSPPGRGETQYF. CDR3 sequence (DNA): TGTGCCACCAGTCCCCCAGGGCGGGGAGAGACCCAGTACTTC.

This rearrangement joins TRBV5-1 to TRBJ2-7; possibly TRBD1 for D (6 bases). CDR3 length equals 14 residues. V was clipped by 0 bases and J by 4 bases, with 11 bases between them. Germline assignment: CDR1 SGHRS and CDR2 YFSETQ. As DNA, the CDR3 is TGCGCCAGCAGCTTGGTAGGCAGGGGATACGAGCAGTACTTC. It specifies CASSLVGRGYEQYF. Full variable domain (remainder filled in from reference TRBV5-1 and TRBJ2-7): KAGVTQTPRYLIKTRGQQVTLSCSPISGHRSVSWYQQTPGQGLQFLFEYFSETQRNKGNFPGRFSGRQFSNSRSEMNVSTLELGDSALYLCASSLVGRGYEQYFGPGTRLTVT.